This T cell receptor (beta chain) stems from a study of T cells in Graves' hyperthyroidism and ophthalmopathy. Notes on the study in general: Peripheral blood also featured most of the thyroid clonotypes expanded above 0.001.

Germline CDR1 SGHVS, CDR2 FNYEAQ. The CDR3 has 14 residues. Trimming removed 5 bases from V and 10 bases from J; junction bases left unmatched: 7. It was RNA transcripts that yielded the amplified TCR beta CDR3 regions. HTBI primers were employed in a first-round RT-PCR of the TCR CDR3. MiXCR, run by TCRdb on the multiplex PCR reads, gives a single entry per CDR3 protein. The table has hundreds of thousands of distinct CDR3 sequences, just over 45% seen once. Comment on this clonotype: Its antigen is unknown. This may stem from a read error, because a much larger clone lies one nucleotide away.

Uncontrolled infection, other autoimmune disease, pregnancy or lactation barred patients from enrollment. The sequencing sample was made of peripheral blood or thyroid tissue (not recorded which). The chain employs TRBV7-6 and TRBJ1-4, with 10 bases fitting TRBD1. The clonotype originates from a young woman with Graves' hyperthyroidism. This CDR3 reads CASSPGTGEGKLFF. CDR3 bases: TGTGCCAGCAGCCCCGGGACAGGGGAGGGAAAACTGTTTTTT.